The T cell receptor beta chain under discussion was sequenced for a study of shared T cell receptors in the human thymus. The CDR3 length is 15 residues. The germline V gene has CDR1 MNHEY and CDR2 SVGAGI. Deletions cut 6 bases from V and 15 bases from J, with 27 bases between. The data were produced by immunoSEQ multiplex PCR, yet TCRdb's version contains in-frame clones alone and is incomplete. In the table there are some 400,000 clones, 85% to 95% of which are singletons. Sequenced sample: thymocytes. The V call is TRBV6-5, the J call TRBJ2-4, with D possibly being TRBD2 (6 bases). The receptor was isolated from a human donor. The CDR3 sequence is CASSSGSGLPTWGYF. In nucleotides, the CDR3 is TGTGCCAGCAGCTCTGGGTCGGGACTTCCAACATGGGGGTACTTC.